The entry that follows covers one TCR beta chain sequence. The antigen is unknown. This record comes from a study of CD8 T cells in Susac syndrome. Turning to the study itself: When blood was drawn, patients with Susac syndrome were on intravenous immunoglobulin alone, on corticosteroids, or therapy-naive.

FACS enriched CD8+ TEMRA cells, while bulk CD8+ and CD4+ were negatively isolated. Germline V gene data show CDR1 as MNHEY and CDR2 as SVGEGT. This CDR3 spans 12 amino acids. With 2 bases removed from V and 11 bases from J, the gap between germline ends came to 11 bases. Findings and limits, study-wide: The relatively small number of individuals in the TCR sequencing and HLA analysis was acknowledged by the study. The CD4+ T cell repertoire of patients with Susac syndrome showed no detectable clonal expansion.

RNA amounts of about 0.5 to 1 ug underwent reverse transcription with random hexamers. TCRdb ran MiXCR on the immunoSEQ multiplex PCR reads and lists one entry per CDR3 protein. Here the sample spans 130,000 or so distinct CDR3 sequences, roughly 95% being singletons. The specimen was CD4+ T cells from PBMCs. The sequence was collected from a human donor with Susac syndrome. J is TRBJ2-3 and V is TRBV6-2 or TRBV6-3; maybe TRBD2 (5 bases). Written as DNA, the CDR3 is TGTGCCAGCAGTTACCCGGCCCGGGGGCAGTATTTT. It codes for CASSYPARGQYF.